The present T cell receptor (beta chain) was sequenced within a study of human T cells and chemical hapten exposure. In the study overall: Small pooled library volume differences chiefly drove per-sample TCR yield variation. Overall study results and limits: The study found that DPC sensitization did not change TCRs above 1 in 1000 frequency.

From whole blood left unfractionated, total RNA was extracted. The study's library attached unique molecular identifiers to single cDNA molecules. Methods used by the authors: Sampled TCR counts reached a median of roughly 100,000 per sample, with values ranging from roughly 20,000 to 700,000. MiXCR, applied by TCRdb to the 5' RACE reads, yields one record per CDR3 protein. The V and J calls were determined by TCRdb, not by the authors. The sample yields some 150,000 distinct CDR3 sequences, 4.1% seen once. The V gene's germline CDR1 is LGHNA and CDR2 YSLEER. V gave up 0 bases and J gave up 2 bases, with 7 bases separating them. The length of the CDR3 is 14 residues. This clonotype has a count of ten or more. The target antigen is unknown.

The chain combines TRBV4-3 with TRBJ1-2; D gene unclear. The clonotype was recovered from a female donor in good health. The CDR3 DNA is TGCGCCAGCAGCCAAGATGTCCAGAACTATGGCTACACCTTC. It yields the protein CASSQDVQNYGYTF.